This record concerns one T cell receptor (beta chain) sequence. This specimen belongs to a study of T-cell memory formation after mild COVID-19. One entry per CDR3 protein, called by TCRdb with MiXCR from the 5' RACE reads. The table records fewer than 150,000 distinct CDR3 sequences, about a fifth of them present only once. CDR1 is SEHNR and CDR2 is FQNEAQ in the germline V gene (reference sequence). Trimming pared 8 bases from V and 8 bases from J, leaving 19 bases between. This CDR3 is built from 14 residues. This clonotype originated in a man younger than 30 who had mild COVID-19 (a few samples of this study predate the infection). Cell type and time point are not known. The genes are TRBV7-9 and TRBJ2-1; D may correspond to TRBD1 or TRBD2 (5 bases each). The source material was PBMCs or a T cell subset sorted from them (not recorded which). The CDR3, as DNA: TGTGCCAGCCCGGGTAGGGGACCTCTGGATGAGCAGTTCTTC. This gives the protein CASPGRGPLDEQFF.